Listed below are T cell receptor beta chains from one sample, sequenced in a study of vaccination effects on CD4 cells after COVID-19. The antigens these receptors bind are not known. This table comes from immunoSEQ multiplex PCR, and its TCRdb copy is limited to in-frame clones, with some not included. Here the sample spans fewer than 50,000 clones, about 80% being singletons. Specimen: CD4+ T cells from PBMCs cultured with HCoV-NL63 spike peptides, collected after COVID-19 vaccination. Receptors originate from a human donor who received a COVID-19 vaccine. Some clones in this sample may be carry-over from other donors' samples. Both conserved end residues are part of each CDR3. Each record gives: D gene, J gene, V gene, clone size, CDR3 protein. A D gene is named only where the DNA matches it firmly. The listing skips clone size in some rows; elsewhere it reads once, few, many or a size class.

d_gene: NA
j_gene: TRBJ2-2
v_gene: TRBV29-1
abundance: NA
CDR3aa: CSVDARSTGELFF

d_gene: NA
j_gene: TRBJ1-2
v_gene: TRBV28
abundance: once
CDR3aa: CASSLPDSRVPVDGYTF

d_gene: NA
j_gene: TRBJ2-2
v_gene: TRBV5-1
abundance: once
CDR3aa: CASSLYYGSTGELFF

d_gene: NA
j_gene: TRBJ1-2
v_gene: TRBV2
abundance: NA
CDR3aa: CASSDMTLIYGYTF

d_gene: TRBD1
j_gene: TRBJ1-3
v_gene: TRBV7-9
abundance: NA
CDR3aa: CASSPRGNSGNTIYF

d_gene: TRBD1
j_gene: TRBJ1-5
v_gene: TRBV9
abundance: once
CDR3aa: CASSVPGGRQGASYSNQPQHF

d_gene: NA
j_gene: TRBJ2-2
v_gene: TRBV24-1
abundance: NA
CDR3aa: CATQRVEGAPGELFF

d_gene: NA
j_gene: TRBJ2-2
v_gene: TRBV4-3
abundance: once
CDR3aa: CASSLSRGLGNTGELFF

d_gene: NA
j_gene: TRBJ1-1
v_gene: TRBV2
abundance: NA
CDR3aa: CASSEQGMGTEAFF

d_gene: NA
j_gene: TRBJ2-3
v_gene: TRBV7-2
abundance: NA
CDR3aa: CASSLSGDTQYF

d_gene: NA
j_gene: TRBJ2-2
v_gene: TRBV10-1
abundance: NA
CDR3aa: CASSEAGNTGELFF

d_gene: NA
j_gene: TRBJ1-3
v_gene: TRBV6-6
abundance: NA
CDR3aa: CASVGSGNTIYF

d_gene: TRBD1
j_gene: TRBJ2-1
v_gene: TRBV5-1
abundance: NA
CDR3aa: CASSGTVSVDEQFF

d_gene: NA
j_gene: TRBJ1-4
v_gene: TRBV28
abundance: NA
CDR3aa: CASSRGTNEKLFF

d_gene: TRBD1
j_gene: TRBJ2-3
v_gene: TRBV20-1
abundance: NA
CDR3aa: CSASRQGSTDTQYF

d_gene: NA
j_gene: TRBJ2-5
v_gene: TRBV5-6
abundance: NA
CDR3aa: CASSSSSLETQYF

d_gene: NA
j_gene: TRBJ1-4
v_gene: TRBV18
abundance: NA
CDR3aa: CASSPPLPSTGRLFF

d_gene: NA
j_gene: TRBJ2-2
v_gene: TRBV5-1
abundance: NA
CDR3aa: CASSQSPEHARAGELFF

d_gene: TRBD1
j_gene: TRBJ1-2
v_gene: TRBV19
abundance: NA
CDR3aa: CASSIVGTGSFSGYTF

d_gene: NA
j_gene: TRBJ1-1
v_gene: TRBV2
abundance: NA
CDR3aa: CASRPTVSAEAFF

d_gene: NA
j_gene: TRBJ2-2
v_gene: TRBV11-1
abundance: NA
CDR3aa: CASSLGREYTGELFF

d_gene: NA
j_gene: TRBJ1-2
v_gene: TRBV9
abundance: NA
CDR3aa: CASSTTTGSYGYTF

d_gene: NA
j_gene: TRBJ2-3
v_gene: TRBV18
abundance: NA
CDR3aa: CASSPHGTITDTQYF

d_gene: NA
j_gene: TRBJ2-5
v_gene: TRBV7-6
abundance: NA
CDR3aa: CASSLGGRLYF

d_gene: TRBD1
j_gene: TRBJ2-5
v_gene: TRBV5-1
abundance: NA
CDR3aa: CASSSLGQGYETQYF

d_gene: TRBD2
j_gene: TRBJ2-5
v_gene: TRBV2
abundance: NA
CDR3aa: CASSETELAGGPAKETQYF